Following are 7 T cell receptor beta chains from one sample sequenced in a study of blood T cell repertoires in COVID-19. Clones were sequenced by immunoSEQ multiplex PCR, and TCRdb holds only the in-frame ones, with some missing. Among 120,000 or so clones listed, 70% to 80% were seen once. What was sequenced was peripheral blood. Receptors originate from a human donor in a cohort sampled during active COVID-19.

The chain has TRBV9 and TRBJ2-6, with 9 positions matching TRBD1. The CDR3 spans 18 residues. The germline CDR1 and CDR2 sequences are SGDLS and YYNGEE. Trimming took 1 base from V and 0 from J; bases not matched to a gene: 5. The CDR3 DNA is TGTGCCAGCAGCGTAAATGGGACAGGGACCTCTGGGGCCAACGTCCTGACTTTC. Translating it yields CASSVNGTGTSGANVLTF.

This clone was observed a single time. The chain combines TRBV11-3 with TRBJ1-5; 9 bases match TRBD1. V shed 1 base and J 0 bases; nucleotides not matched to a gene: 7. The V gene's germline CDR1 is SGHNT and CDR2 YENEEA. The CDR3 is made up of 18 amino acids. CDR3 bases: TGTGCCAGCAGCTTAGGGGGACAGGGCCAATATAGCAATCAGCCCCAGCATTTT. It is translated as CASSLGGQGQYSNQPQHF.

The rearrangement uses TRBV28 and TRBJ1-5; 7 bases match TRBD1. With V trimmed by 8 bases and J by 1 base, 8 bases remained unmatched. CDR1 and CDR2 (germline): MDHEN, SYDVKM. This CDR3 spans 15 amino acids. The CDR3 loop is CASHRTGDSNQPQHF. CDR3 nucleotide sequence: TGTGCCAGCCATCGTACAGGGGACAGCAATCAGCCCCAGCATTTT.

The chain joins TRBV5-6 to TRBJ2-1, with no clear D. This CDR3 is built from 15 residues. Between the trimmed V and J ends, which lost 5 bases and 0 bases, there was a span of 12 bases. The germline V gene encodes CDR1 SGHDT and CDR2 YYEEEE. The CDR3 protein is CASRREDYSYNEQFF. The CDR3 DNA sequence: TGTGCCAGCAGGAGAGAGGATTACTCCTACAATGAGCAGTTCTTC.

The CDR3 loop reads CASAGTSVTDTQYF. In nucleotides, the CDR3 is TGTGCCAGCGCCGGGACTAGCGTGACAGATACGCAGTATTTT. This rearrangement joins TRBV9 to TRBJ2-3; 10 nucleotides agree with TRBD2. The CDR3 length is 14 residues. Germline lookup yields CDR1 SGDLS and CDR2 YYNGEE. V shed 7 bases, J shed 3 bases, and the junction held 5 bases outside the gene matches. Together with reference TRBV9 and TRBJ2-3, the CDR3 gives the full variable domain: DSGVTQTPKHLITATGQRVTLRCSPRSGDLSVYWYQQSLDQGLQFLIQYYNGEERAKGNILERFSAQQFPDLHSELNLSSLELGDSALYFCASAGTSVTDTQYFGPGTRLTVL.

This clone was seen only once. V is TRBV7-2 and J is TRBJ2-7, with D unresolved. The CDR3 consists of 13 residues. Between the trimmed V and J ends, which lost 3 bases and 6 bases, there was a span of 12 bases. Looked up from germline, CDR1 is SGHTA and CDR2 is FQGNSA. In DNA, the CDR3 is TGTGCCAGCAGCTTTAAACGATCAGTCGAGCAGTACTTC. Translated: CASSFKRSVEQYF.

The J gene is TRBJ2-4, the V gene TRBV4-1; 11 bases are shared with TRBD2. The germline V gene has CDR1 MGHRA and CDR2 YSYEKL. The CDR3 is 18 residues long. Trimming at V came to 4 bases and at J to 0 bases, leaving 8 bases not matched to a gene. CDR3 loop: CASSPGLAELIAKNIQYF. The CDR3 DNA sequence: TGCGCCAGCAGCCCGGGACTAGCGGAGTTAATAGCCAAAAACATTCAGTACTTC.